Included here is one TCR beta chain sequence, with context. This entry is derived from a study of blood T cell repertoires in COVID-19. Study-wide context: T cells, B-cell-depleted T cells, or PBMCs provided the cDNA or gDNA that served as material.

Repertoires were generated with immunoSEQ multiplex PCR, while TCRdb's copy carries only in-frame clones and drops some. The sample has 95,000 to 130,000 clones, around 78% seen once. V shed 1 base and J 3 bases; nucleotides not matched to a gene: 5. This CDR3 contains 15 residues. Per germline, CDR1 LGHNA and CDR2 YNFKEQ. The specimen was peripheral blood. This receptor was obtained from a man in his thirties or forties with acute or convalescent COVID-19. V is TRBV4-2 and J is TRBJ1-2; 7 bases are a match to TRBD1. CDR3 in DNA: TGTGCCAGCAGCCAAGTTTCCGGGACAGACTATGGCTACACCTTC. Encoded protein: CASSQVSGTDYGYTF.